The clone carrying this T cell receptor beta chain showed up just a few times. Its antigen is unknown. The sample comes from a study of T cell responses to AZD1222 COVID-19 vaccine. TCRdb's copy holds only in-frame clones and misses some; the assay was immunoSEQ multiplex PCR. The sample records fewer than 30,000 clones, 78% being singletons. V lost 6 bases, J lost 2 bases, and 1 base stayed unmatched. The CDR3 has 13 residues. Looked up from germline, CDR1 is MNHNY and CDR2 is SVGAGI (reference sequence). Study observations and caveats: The study found Spike-specific TCR breadth and depth rose after two AZD1222 doses. Researchers report vaccine-associated CD4 TCRs spanning spike, with dominance at 160-218 and 743-854. Repertoire samples came only from after the peak T cell response.

Here the sequenced sample was peripheral blood, taken on day 0 of AZD1222 vaccination. The sequence derives from an adult in good health. The chain combines TRBV6-6 with TRBJ1-2; 9 bases agree with TRBD1. This chain's CDR3 is CASSGTGNYGYTF. DNA for the CDR3: TGTGCCAGCAGCGGGACAGGGAACTATGGCTACACCTTC.